Listed here are 25 T cell receptor beta chains from one sample, sequenced in a study of shared clonotypes between healthy human individuals. TCRdb's table, derived via immunoSEQ multiplex PCR, lists solely in-frame clones and lacks some. The table records hundreds of thousands of clones, 80% to 95% of them present only once. Selected positively for CCR7 and CD45RO-negative, naive CD8 cells excluded terminally differentiated effector memory CD45RA+ cells. The sequenced material came from naive CD8+ T cells sorted from blood. The receptor set was obtained from a man aged 30 to 39 in good health.

This chain uses TRBV27 with TRBJ1-2; D call uncertain. V was cut by 4 bases and J by 4 bases, with 16 bases left in between. The CDR3 is 15 amino acids. Germline assignment: CDR1 MNHEY and CDR2 SMNVEV (reference sequence). The CDR3 nucleotides are TGTGCCAGCAGTTGGAGCGGCGAAGGTAGCTATGGCTACACCTTC. Its protein product is CASSWSGEGSYGYTF.

This sequence joins TRBV7-9 and TRBJ1-4, with 7 nucleotides matching TRBD1. The CDR3 length is 17 residues. The germline V gene has CDR1 SEHNR and CDR2 FQNEAQ (reference sequence). Unmatched junction bases numbered 9, after V lost 4 bases and J lost 1 base. CDR3 DNA: TGTGCCAGCAGCTGGGACGGAGACAGGGAAACTAATGAAAAACTGTTTTTT. This translates into CASSWDGDRETNEKLFF.

On this clone: This specimen includes other DNA sequences encoding the same CDR3. The chain joins TRBV29-1 to TRBJ2-1; D might be TRBD1 (5 bases). The germline V gene has CDR1 SQVTM and CDR2 ANQGSEA. The V end was cut by 0 bases, the J end by 5 bases, with 8 bases between. The CDR3 sequence is 13 residues long. CDR3 loop: CSVEDRQNNEQFF. CDR3 nucleotide sequence: TGCAGCGTTGAAGATCGACAGAACAATGAGCAGTTCTTC.

This rearrangement joins TRBV13 to TRBJ2-1, with 15 bases aligning to TRBD2. This CDR3 comprises 19 residues. The J segment lost 0 bases and the V segment lost 1 base, leaving 4 bases of the junction unmatched. Germline V gene sequence: CDR1 PRHDT, CDR2 FYEKMQ (reference sequence). In DNA, the CDR3 is TGTGCCAGCAGCTTAGAAGGACTAGCGGGAGGGAGCTCCTACAATGAGCAGTTCTTC. It encodes CASSLEGLAGGSSYNEQFF.

This chain connects TRBV15 to TRBJ1-3; D is ambiguous. Germline V gene data show CDR1 as LNHNV and CDR2 as YYDKDF (reference sequence). Trimming took off 0 bases at V and 0 bases at J, with 12 bases between the two ends. The CDR3 length is 17 residues. The CDR3 is CATSRDLGGYSGNTIYF. CDR3 DNA sequence: TGTGCCACCAGCAGAGATCTCGGCGGCTACTCTGGAAACACCATATATTTT.

This clone was seen a handful of times. The chain employs TRBV10-1 and TRBJ1-4; no clear D gene. Per germline, CDR1 WNHNN and CDR2 SYGVQD (reference sequence). V lost 9 bases and J lost 4, with 12 bases in between. CDR3 length: 13 amino acids. DNA for the CDR3: TGCGCCAGTTCAGAGGGCCTTAATGAAAAACTGTTTTTT. Its translation is CASSEGLNEKLFF.

The V call is TRBV6-1, the J call TRBJ1-1; TRBD1 matches 11 bases. Trimming removed 3 bases from V and 0 bases from J; junction bases left unmatched: 3. The CDR3 is 16 amino acids. The germline V gene encodes CDR1 MNHNS and CDR2 SASEGT. The CDR3 protein is CASSDMDRGLNTEAFF. DNA for the CDR3: TGTGCCAGCAGTGATATGGACAGGGGGCTGAACACTGAAGCTTTCTTT.

This rearrangement joins TRBV10-3 to TRBJ1-1; 10 positions agree with TRBD1. CDR3 size: 17 residues. Germline values: CDR1 ENHRY, CDR2 SYGVKD. V trimming: 11 bases; J trimming: 5 bases; junction bases outside the gene matches: 20. The DNA of the CDR3 is TGTGCCGTCGGGACAGGGGCCGACGGGAGGCCGACAACTGAAGCTTTCTTT. It translates to CAVGTGADGRPTTEAFF.

The gene calls are TRBV21-1 and TRBJ2-2. TRBV21-1 is an annotated pseudogene. The CDR3 consists of 19 residues. The CDR3 nucleotides read TGTGCCAGCAGCAAAGAGGAGGGGGCGGCTAGCGGGAACACCGGGGAGCTGTTTTTT. This translates into CASSKEEGAASGNTGELFF.

The V gene is TRBV7-9, the J gene TRBJ2-7; no clear D gene. V was pared by 1 base and J by 5 bases, with 12 bases between. This CDR3 contains 14 residues. In germline, CDR1 is SEHNR, CDR2 FQNEAQ (reference sequence). The CDR3 loop is CASSLEGPLHEQYF. The CDR3 coding sequence is TGTGCCAGCAGCTTAGAGGGCCCCCTGCACGAGCAGTACTTC.

This clone was seen a single time. This chain connects TRBV11-2 to TRBJ2-2; D is undetermined. Germline V gene lookup returns CDR1 SGHAT and CDR2 FQNNGV. Trimming shortened V by 5 bases and J by 1 base, and 5 bases separated the two germline ends. There are 13 residues in the CDR3. The CDR3 loop reads CASSPVNTGELFF. The CDR3 nucleotides read TGTGCCAGCAGCCCAGTGAACACCGGGGAGCTGTTTTTT.

V and J are TRBV9 and TRBJ2-3, with 10 bases aligning to TRBD1. Trimming at V came to 0 bases and at J to 1 base, leaving 5 bases not matched to a gene. CDR1 and CDR2 from the germline V gene are SGDLS and YYNGEE. The CDR3 has 17 residues. The CDR3 bases are TGTGCCAGCAGCGTAGGACAGGGGGCGGGAGGCACAGATACGCAGTATTTT. Translation: CASSVGQGAGGTDTQYF.

The V call is TRBV6-5, the J call TRBJ2-1, with 9 bases identical to TRBD2. The length of the CDR3 is 14 residues. Trimming at V came to 0 bases and at J to 10 bases, leaving 4 bases not matched to a gene. CDR1 is MNHEY, CDR2 SVGAGI, per germline. The CDR3 here is CASSYSRTSVEQFF. The DNA for the CDR3 is TGTGCCAGCAGTTACTCGAGGACTAGCGTCGAGCAGTTCTTC.

The V gene is TRBV7-9, the J gene TRBJ2-7, with TRBD2 identical over 11 bases. The germline V gene encodes CDR1 SEHNR and CDR2 FQNEAQ (reference sequence). CDR3 length: 13 amino acids. The trim removed 4 bases at V and 9 bases at J, leaving 5 bases unmatched. CDR3 residues: CASSSHGTSGQYF. CDR3 nucleotides: TGTGCCAGCAGCTCACACGGGACTAGCGGGCAGTACTTC. The complete variable domain, with remaining parts taken from reference TRBV7-9 and TRBJ2-7, reads DTGVSQNPRHKITKRGQNVTFRCDPISEHNRLYWYRQTLGQGPEFLTYFQNEAQLEKSRLLSDRFSAERPKGSFSTLEIQRTEQGDSAMYLCASSSHGTSGQYFGPGTRLTVT.

The chain has TRBV25-1 and TRBJ2-3; 10 positions agree with TRBD2. The CDR3 is made up of 17 amino acids. Looked up from germline, CDR1 is MGHDK and CDR2 is SYGVNS. V trimming: 5 bases; J trimming: 6 bases; junction bases outside the gene matches: 14. The CDR3 region is CASSQLAGVGPTDTQYF. The CDR3, as DNA: TGTGCCAGCAGTCAGCTAGCGGGAGTAGGCCCTACGGATACGCAGTATTTT.

For this clone: Other DNA sequences within the sample encode an identical CDR3. This sequence joins TRBV5-1 and TRBJ2-7; 11 bases agree with TRBD2. V shed 2 bases and J 1 base; nucleotides not matched to a gene: 5. This CDR3 is 16 amino acids long. Germline V gene lookup returns CDR1 SGHRS and CDR2 YFSETQ. CDR3 in DNA: TGCGCCAGCAGCTTAGCACTAGCGGGAGAATCCTACGAGCAGTACTTC. Translating gives CASSLALAGESYEQYF.

V gene TRBV2 combines with J gene TRBJ1-3; no firm D call. The germline V gene has CDR1 SNHLY and CDR2 FYNNEI. There are 11 residues in the CDR3. V lost 7 bases and J lost 7, with 8 bases in between. The CDR3 spells CASTGGNTIYF. The DNA of the CDR3 is TGTGCCAGCACGGGTGGGAACACCATATATTTT.

The chain is built from TRBV28 and TRBJ2-3; 12 bases line up with TRBD2. With 4 bases clipped from V and 0 bases from J, the junction kept 17 bases outside the gene matches. CDR3 length equals 21 residues. Germline-derived CDR1 and CDR2 are MDHEN and SYDVKM. The DNA for the CDR3 is TGTGCCAGCAGTTCCCGCCTACTAGCGGGAGGACTCAACCATAGCACAGATACGCAGTATTTT. Translated, it gives CASSSRLLAGGLNHSTDTQYF.

The V and J genes are TRBV27 and TRBJ2-3; TRBD2 matches at 7 bases. Germline-derived CDR1 and CDR2 are MNHEY and SMNVEV (reference sequence). V dropped 5 bases and J dropped 0; count of bases not matched to a gene: 8. The CDR3 is 16 amino acids. Written as DNA, the CDR3 is TGTGCCAGCAGTCCCCAGGTTAGCGGGAGCACAGATACGCAGTATTTT. As protein: CASSPQVSGSTDTQYF.

This chain joins TRBV7-9 and TRBJ2-7; 11 positions match TRBD2. Germline trimming cut 4 bases from V and 0 bases from J; bases unmatched to any gene: 8. The CDR3 runs to 17 residues. Per germline, CDR1 SEHNR and CDR2 FQNEAQ (reference sequence). The CDR3 loop is CASSSGRLAGSSYEQYF. The CDR3, as DNA: TGTGCCAGCAGCTCAGGACGACTAGCGGGAAGCTCCTACGAGCAGTACTTC.

The gene calls are TRBV28 and TRBJ2-1, with TRBD2 matching over 10 bases. V lost 2 bases to trimming and J lost 0 bases; unmatched junction nucleotides: 19. The CDR3 has 22 residues. The germline CDR1 and CDR2 sequences are MDHEN and SYDVKM. The CDR3 loop is CASSLVIRRLAGEGSSYNEQFF. The CDR3 coding sequence is TGTGCCAGCAGTTTAGTTATACGGCGGCTAGCGGGAGAGGGGAGCTCCTACAATGAGCAGTTCTTC.

Only one count was recorded for this clone. The chain links TRBV5-6 to TRBJ1-3, with D unclear. This CDR3 spans 19 amino acids. Germline V gives CDR1 SGHDT, CDR2 YYEEEE. Trimming cost V 0 bases and J 0 bases, with 19 bases left between them. DNA of the CDR3: TGTGCCAGCAGCTTGGGGCAGACCCCAGGACTTCACTCTGGAAACACCATATATTTT. This sequence encodes CASSLGQTPGLHSGNTIYF.

The V gene is TRBV5-1, the J gene TRBJ2-1; TRBD1 might be the D (6 bases). CDR3 length equals 15 residues. Trimming removed 1 base from V and 6 bases from J, with 14 bases in between. From germline, CDR1 is SGHRS and CDR2 YFSETQ. The CDR3 loop reads CASSLIQGPGNEQFF. Written as DNA, the CDR3 is TGCGCCAGCAGCTTGATACAGGGTCCCGGCAATGAGCAGTTCTTC.

The table lists this clone with a count of one. The rearrangement joins TRBV5-1 to TRBJ2-3, with 7 bases fitting TRBD1. CDR1 and CDR2 (germline): SGHRS, YFSETQ. The V and J ends lost 3 bases and 4 bases, in that order; junction bases with no gene match: 11. The CDR3 length is 16 residues. The CDR3, as DNA: TGCGCCAGCAGCTCCGCGCAGACAGGGTCCGCAGATACGCAGTATTTT. This translates into CASSSAQTGSADTQYF.

This chain connects TRBV6-6 to TRBJ1-5; the match to TRBD1 covers 9 bases. With 0 bases clipped from V and 5 bases from J, the junction kept 2 bases outside the gene matches. CDR1 and CDR2 (germline): MNHNY, SVGAGI (reference sequence). This CDR3 spans 15 amino acids. DNA of the CDR3: TGTGCCAGCAGTTACTCCGGGACAGGGTATCAGCCCCAGCATTTT. Translation gives CASSYSGTGYQPQHF.